Listed below are T cell receptor beta chains from one sample, sequenced in a study of shared T cell receptors in the human thymus. Measured with immunoSEQ multiplex PCR; TCRdb has only the in-frame clones, and not every one. This table holds approximately 760,000 clones, 70% to 90% found once. The data were also submitted as part of a second study, on human thymus T cells.

What was sequenced was thymocytes. The source is a girl under three years old with a congenital heart defect. The CDR3 runs from the conserved cysteine through the conserved F or W. Fields, in order: clone size, V gene, J gene, D gene, CDR3 DNA, CDR3 protein. D genes are given only for firm matches. Rows may omit the clone size; those that give it use once, few, many or a size class.

clone_size: NA; v_call: TRBV19; j_call: TRBJ1-5; d_call: NA; cdr3_nt: TGTGCCAGTAGTACCCAAAACAGGGCGACGAATCAGCCCCAGCATTTT; cdr3_aa: CASSTQNRATNQPQHF
clone_size: NA; v_call: TRBV5-6; j_call: TRBJ2-7; d_call: NA; cdr3_nt: TGTGCCAGCAGCTTGGGTGAGACACCCTACGAGCAGTACTTC; cdr3_aa: CASSLGETPYEQYF
clone_size: NA; v_call: TRBV27; j_call: TRBJ1-2; d_call: NA; cdr3_nt: TGTGCCAGTGCCGGAGGACTGGCGACAGGCTATGGCTACACCTTC; cdr3_aa: CASAGGLATGYGYTF
clone_size: NA; v_call: TRBV27; j_call: TRBJ1-2; d_call: TRBD1; cdr3_nt: TGTGCCAGCAGTTTATCCGACAGGGCCGGCTACACCTTC; cdr3_aa: CASSLSDRAGYTF
clone_size: NA; v_call: TRBV4-1; j_call: TRBJ2-3; d_call: TRBD2; cdr3_nt: TGCGCCAGCAGCCAAGGGTCTGGCGTGCTAGCGGGGGGGCGTCGCACAGATACGCAGTATTTT; cdr3_aa: CASSQGSGVLAGGRRTDTQYF
clone_size: NA; v_call: TRBV6-1; j_call: TRBJ2-7; d_call: TRBD2; cdr3_nt: TGTGCCAGCAGTGAAGGGTGGCTAGCGGGGGGGTATGAGCAGTACTTC; cdr3_aa: CASSEGWLAGGYEQYF
clone_size: NA; v_call: TRBV7-2; j_call: TRBJ2-4; d_call: NA; cdr3_nt: TGTGCCAGCAGCGCCGTACAGGGTAGGGGAAACATTCAGTACTTC; cdr3_aa: CASSAVQGRGNIQYF
clone_size: NA; v_call: TRBV2; j_call: TRBJ1-4; d_call: NA; cdr3_nt: TGTGCCAGCGGCCCAGGGGCGAATAATGAAAAACTGTTTTTT; cdr3_aa: CASGPGANNEKLFF
clone_size: NA; v_call: TRBV28; j_call: TRBJ1-6; d_call: TRBD1; cdr3_nt: TGTGCCAGCAGTTTATTTATGGAGGACAGGGGGGACACCCTCCACTTT; cdr3_aa: CASSLFMEDRGDTLHF
clone_size: NA; v_call: TRBV6-4; j_call: TRBJ2-7; d_call: NA; cdr3_nt: TGTGCCAGCAGTGACCCCAAAAGGAAGGGGCCAACATCTGGCGGCCTACCATACGAGCAGTACTTC; cdr3_aa: CASSDPKRKGPTSGGLPYEQYF
clone_size: NA; v_call: TRBV7-9; j_call: TRBJ2-5; d_call: TRBD2; cdr3_nt: TGTGCCAGCAGCCCCCGACTAGCGGGGAGCTCAGAGACCCAGTACTTC; cdr3_aa: CASSPRLAGSSETQYF
clone_size: once; v_call: TRBV19; j_call: TRBJ1-1; d_call: TRBD1; cdr3_nt: TGTGCCAGTAGCCGCCACGGACAGGGAGTCGTGACAGCTTTCTTT; cdr3_aa: CASSRHGQGVVTAFF
clone_size: NA; v_call: TRBV18; j_call: TRBJ1-2; d_call: TRBD1; cdr3_nt: TGTGCCAGCTCACCCCCAAACAGGGGGTATGGCTACACCTTC; cdr3_aa: CASSPPNRGYGYTF
clone_size: NA; v_call: TRBV7-8; j_call: TRBJ2-1; d_call: TRBD2; cdr3_nt: TGTGCCAGCACCTCATTAATCACCGCGCGCGGGGGGTTAGATAATTACAATGAGCAGTTCTTC; cdr3_aa: CASTSLITARGGLDNYNEQFF
clone_size: NA; v_call: TRBV9; j_call: TRBJ2-1; d_call: TRBD1; cdr3_nt: TGTGCCAGCAGCGGATGGACAGGCTCCTACAATGAGCAGTTCTTC; cdr3_aa: CASSGWTGSYNEQFF
clone_size: NA; v_call: TRBV5-1; j_call: TRBJ2-1; d_call: TRBD2; cdr3_nt: TGCGCCAGCAGCGAGGAACTAGCGCGGAAAAACAATGAGCAGTTCTTC; cdr3_aa: CASSEELARKNNEQFF
clone_size: NA; v_call: TRBV6-1; j_call: TRBJ1-2; d_call: NA; cdr3_nt: TGTGCCAGCAGGGGGGGTGGGAGCCCCTATGGCTACACCTTC; cdr3_aa: CASRGGGSPYGYTF
clone_size: NA; v_call: TRBV28; j_call: TRBJ1-1; d_call: NA; cdr3_nt: TGTGCCAGCAGATCAGTGGGGTGGGCAGGGCGGTACACTGAAGCTTTCTTT; cdr3_aa: CASRSVGWAGRYTEAFF